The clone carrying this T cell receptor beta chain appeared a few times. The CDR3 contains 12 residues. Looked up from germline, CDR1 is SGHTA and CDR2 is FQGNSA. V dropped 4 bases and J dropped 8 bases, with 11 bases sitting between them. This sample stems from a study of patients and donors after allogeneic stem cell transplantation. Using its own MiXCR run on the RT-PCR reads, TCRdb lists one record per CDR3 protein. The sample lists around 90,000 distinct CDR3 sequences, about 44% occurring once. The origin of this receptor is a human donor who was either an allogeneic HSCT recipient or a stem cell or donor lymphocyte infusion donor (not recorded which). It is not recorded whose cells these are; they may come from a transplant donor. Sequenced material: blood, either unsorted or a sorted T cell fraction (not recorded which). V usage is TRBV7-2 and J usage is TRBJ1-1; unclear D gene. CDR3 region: CASSSVGIEAFF. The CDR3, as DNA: TGTGCCAGCAGCTCGGTCGGCATAGAAGCTTTCTTT.